A selection of T cell receptor beta chains follows, all from one sample in a study of regulatory T cells in long-lasting Graves disease. TCRdb reanalysed the multiplex PCR reads using MiXCR and keeps one entry per CDR3 protein. The sample holds around 460,000 distinct CDR3 sequences, around a fifth seen once. The material was peripheral blood mononuclear cells (PBMCs), obtained when the disease was refractory, from a patient treated with antithyroid drugs. Receptor source: a female donor with Graves disease. The conserved cysteine and the conserved F or W are not part of the CDR3 here. Each record gives: V gene, J gene, CDR3 protein.

TRBV19	TRBJ1-6	ASSIAGGYSPLH
TRBV20-1	TRBJ2-3	SAPPRGDDTDTQY
TRBV15	TRBJ1-1	ATSRDRGRTNTEAF
TRBV27	TRBJ1-2	ASSPWGKANYGYT
TRBV12-3/TRBV12-4	TRBJ1-3	ASSLRDRSSGNTIY
TRBV5-5	TRBJ1-2	ASSLEGGLNYGYT
TRBV19	TRBJ1-5	ASSMRRGDLGAQH
TRBV25-1	TRBJ2-5	ASSEMKSVGYLETQY
TRBV18	TRBJ2-7	ASSPSRAAYEQH
TRBV28	TRBJ2-7	ASSFYEGEQY
TRBV29-1	TRBJ2-5	SVDRARETQY
TRBV20-1	TRBJ2-5	SANRAEETQY
TRBV9	TRBJ2-7	ASSVGEQGIFREQY
TRBV12-3/TRBV12-4	TRBJ2-7	ASSRFHGNGRDRVEGEQY
TRBV28	TRBJ1-2	ASRPSETLRYGYT
TRBV5-1	TRBJ1-4	ASRGGGEKLF
TRBV29-1	TRBJ1-2	SVTTCGYT
TRBV4-1	TRBJ1-4	ASSQRDINEKLF
TRBV29-1	TRBJ1-1	SVMNRDSSSNTEAF
TRBV9	TRBJ1-5	ASSSDGMGNQPQH
TRBV15	TRBJ2-2	ATSDRVGTGELF
TRBV18	TRBJ2-5	ASSPGQAALRQETQY
TRBV19	TRBJ1-6	ASSTDFYNSPLH
TRBV2	TRBJ2-6	ASTGPGANVLT
TRBV20-1	TRBJ2-7	SARDPGQTYEQY
TRBV20-1	TRBJ1-6	SARGDGNSPLH
TRBV28	TRBJ1-5	ASTYAGANQPQH
TRBV20-1	TRBJ2-5	SARDFGQGGETQY
TRBV28	TRBJ1-2	ASSRGQRYNYGYT
TRBV28	TRBJ2-5	ASSSLPGEGETQY